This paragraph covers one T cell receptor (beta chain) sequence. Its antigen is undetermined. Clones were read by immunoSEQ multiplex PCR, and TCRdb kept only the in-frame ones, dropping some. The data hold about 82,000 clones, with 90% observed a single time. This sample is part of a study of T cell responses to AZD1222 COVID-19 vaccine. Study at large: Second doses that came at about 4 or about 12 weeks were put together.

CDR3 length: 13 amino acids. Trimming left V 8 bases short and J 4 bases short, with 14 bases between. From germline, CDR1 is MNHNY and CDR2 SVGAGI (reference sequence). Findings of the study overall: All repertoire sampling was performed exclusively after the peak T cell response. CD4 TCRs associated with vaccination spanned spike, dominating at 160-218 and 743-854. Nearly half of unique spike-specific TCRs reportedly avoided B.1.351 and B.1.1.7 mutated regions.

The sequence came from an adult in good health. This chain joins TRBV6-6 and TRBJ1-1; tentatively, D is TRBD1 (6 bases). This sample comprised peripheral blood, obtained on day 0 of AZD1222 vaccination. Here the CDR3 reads CASEKGGITEAFF. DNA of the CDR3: TGTGCCAGCGAAAAGGGGGGTATCACTGAAGCTTTCTTT.